This T cell receptor (beta chain) originates from a study of T-cell reconstitution after alpha-beta-depleted transplantation in children. CDR1 MNHNS and CDR2 SASEGT come from the germline V gene. The CDR3 has 16 amino acids. V was trimmed by 6 bases and J by 0 bases, leaving 14 bases between them. This clonotype was seen only a few times. A library of TCRbeta sequences, prepared with unique molecular identifiers, was generated. TCRdb recomputed calls from the PCR reads with MiXCR, one row per CDR3 protein. The sample contains more than 250,000 distinct CDR3 sequences, 9.9% of which appear only once. The V and J genes are TRBV6-1 and TRBJ2-2, with a possible D match to TRBD2 (6 bases). The material sequenced was PBMCs from the stem cell graft donor, taken from the stem cell graft. The receptor was isolated from a human donor who donated a stem cell graft to a child with SCID. The CDR3 spells CASRPLGTSNTGELFF. CDR3 nucleotide sequence: TGTGCCAGCAGGCCTCTTGGGACTTCGAACACCGGGGAGCTGTTTTTT.